This paragraph covers one T cell receptor beta chain sequence. Its specificity is unknown. This entry comes from a study of blood T cells in healthy people across ages. Regarding the study as a whole: Greater diversity and more naive CD4+ cells were seen in long-lived donors than in aged donors.

Trimming took 5 bases from V and 4 from J, leaving 23 bases between them. CDR1 and CDR2 from the germline V gene are DFQATT and SNEGSKA (reference sequence). The CDR3 is made up of 16 amino acids. A minimum of 6 micrograms of total RNA was extracted per sample. A second about 7 to 11 cycle PCR used barcoded and J-beta primers. TCRdb re-called the 5' RACE reads through MiXCR, storing one row per CDR3 protein. Here the sample spans 590,000 or so distinct CDR3 sequences, about 30% being singletons. The chain carries TRBV20-1 and TRBJ2-5; tentative D call: TRBD2 (6 bases). The receptor was derived from a woman older than 75 in good health. The specimen sequenced was blood. CDR3 amino acids: CSACPWGGGVGETQYF. The CDR3 coding sequence is TGCAGTGCTTGTCCTTGGGGAGGAGGGGTTGGAGAGACCCAGTACTTC.